Listed here is a single T cell receptor beta chain. Its specificity is unknown. The length of the CDR3 is 15 residues. Germline CDR1 reads LGHNA; CDR2 reads YSLEER. Trimming left V 0 bases short and J 4 bases short, with 12 bases between. TCRdb fed the 5' RACE reads into MiXCR, producing one record per CDR3 protein. The sample comprises roughly 700,000 distinct CDR3 sequences, roughly 8% of which are singletons, and 0.75% to 1% rests with the top ten. This specimen comes from a study of identical twins. Only healthy Caucasians were enrolled as donors. General study points: Low generation-probability sequences were in excess among twin-shared out-of-frame alpha sequences. Conclusions leaned on cross-sectional statistical analysis and did not track the same donors over time. Twins showed weaker excess sharing in their beta out-of-frame sequences.

These data were also filed under a second study, of yellow fever vaccine responses in identical twins.

The specimen was PBMCs. The TCR originated in a woman between 18 and 29 years old in good health. The chain combines TRBV4-3 with TRBJ2-5, with D uncertain. The CDR3 bases are TGCGCCAGCAGCCAAGATTTTGGACCTGGAGAGACCCAGTACTTC. It yields the protein CASSQDFGPGETQYF.